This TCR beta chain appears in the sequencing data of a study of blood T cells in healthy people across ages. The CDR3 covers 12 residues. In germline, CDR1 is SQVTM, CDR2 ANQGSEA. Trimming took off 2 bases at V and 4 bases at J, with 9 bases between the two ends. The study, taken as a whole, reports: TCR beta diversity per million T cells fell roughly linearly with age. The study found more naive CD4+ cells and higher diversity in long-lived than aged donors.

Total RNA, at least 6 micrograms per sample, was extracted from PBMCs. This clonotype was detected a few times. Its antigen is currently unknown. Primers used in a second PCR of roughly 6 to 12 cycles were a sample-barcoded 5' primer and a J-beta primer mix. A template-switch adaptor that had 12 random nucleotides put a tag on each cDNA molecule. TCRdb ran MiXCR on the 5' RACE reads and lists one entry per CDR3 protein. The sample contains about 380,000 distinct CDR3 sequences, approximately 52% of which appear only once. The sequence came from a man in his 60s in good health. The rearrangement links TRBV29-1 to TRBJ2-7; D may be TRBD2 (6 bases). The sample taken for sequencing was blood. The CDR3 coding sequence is TGCAGCGTTGAAATCGGGGGATACGAGCAGTACTTC. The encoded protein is CSVEIGGYEQYF.